This record concerns one T cell receptor beta chain sequence. Germline CDR1 and CDR2: PRHDT and FYEKMQ (reference sequence). This CDR3 region has 16 residues. Trimming removed 4 bases from V and 6 bases from J; junction bases left unmatched: 8. The data belong to a study of blood T cell repertoires in COVID-19. The data were produced by immunoSEQ multiplex PCR, yet TCRdb's version contains in-frame clones alone and is incomplete. Here the sample spans around 100,000 clones, less than 95% being singletons. The specimen sequenced was peripheral blood. This chain links TRBV13 with TRBJ1-4, with 10 bases fitting TRBD1. The clonotype was recovered from a man between 18 and 29 years old with COVID-19, enrolled during active disease. CDR3 in DNA: TGTGCCAGCAGCTCTCTCGGACAGGGGGAAGATGAAAAACTGTTTTTT. Translated: CASSSLGQGEDEKLFF. Drawing the rest from reference TRBV13 and TRBJ1-4, the complete variable domain is AAGVIQSPRHLIKEKRETATLKCYPIPRHDTVYWYQQGPGQDPQFLISFYEKMQSDKGSIPDRFSAQQFSDYHSELNMSSLELGDSALYFCASSSLGQGEDEKLFFGSGTQLSVL.